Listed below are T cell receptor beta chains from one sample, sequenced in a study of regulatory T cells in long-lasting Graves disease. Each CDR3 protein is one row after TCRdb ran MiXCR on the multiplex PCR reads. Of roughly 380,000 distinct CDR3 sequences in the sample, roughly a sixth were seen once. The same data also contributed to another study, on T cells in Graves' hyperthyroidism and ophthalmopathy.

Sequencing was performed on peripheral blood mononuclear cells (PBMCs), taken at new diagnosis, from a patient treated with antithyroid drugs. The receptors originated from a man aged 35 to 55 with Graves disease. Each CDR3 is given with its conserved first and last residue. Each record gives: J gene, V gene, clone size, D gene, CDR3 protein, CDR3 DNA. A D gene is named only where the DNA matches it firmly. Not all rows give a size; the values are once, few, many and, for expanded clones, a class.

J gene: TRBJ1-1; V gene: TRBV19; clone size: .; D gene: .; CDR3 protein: CASSINFVHEAFF; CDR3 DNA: TGTGCCAGTAGTATTAATTTCGTCCATGAAGCTTTCTTT
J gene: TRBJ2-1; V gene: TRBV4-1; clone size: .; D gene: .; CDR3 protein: CASSLPGLQANEQFF; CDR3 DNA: TGTGCCAGCAGCCTCCCGGGACTGCAGGCCAATGAGCAGTTCTTC
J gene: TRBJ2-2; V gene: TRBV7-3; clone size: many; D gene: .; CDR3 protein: CASMVRANTGELFF; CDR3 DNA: TGTGCCAGCATGGTACGGGCGAACACCGGGGAGCTGTTTTTT
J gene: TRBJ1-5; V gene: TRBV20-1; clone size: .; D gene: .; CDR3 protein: CSARQGRGQIQPQHF; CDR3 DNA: TGCAGTGCTAGGCAAGGGCGGGGGCAAATTCAGCCCCAGCATTTT
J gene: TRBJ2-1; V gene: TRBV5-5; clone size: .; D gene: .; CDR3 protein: CASSLQILSYNEQFF; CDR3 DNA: TGTGCCAGCAGCTTGCAGATACTCTCCTACAATGAGCAGTTCTTC
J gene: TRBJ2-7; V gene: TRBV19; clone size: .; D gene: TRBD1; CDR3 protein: CASSMVGQGAVNEQYF; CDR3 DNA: TGTGCCAGTAGTATGGTGGGACAGGGGGCGGTCAATGAGCAGTACTTC
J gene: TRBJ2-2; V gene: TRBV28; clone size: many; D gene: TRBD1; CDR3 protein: CASSETGVGTGELFF; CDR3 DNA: TGTGCCAGCAGTGAAACAGGGGTTGGCACCGGGGAGCTGTTTTTT
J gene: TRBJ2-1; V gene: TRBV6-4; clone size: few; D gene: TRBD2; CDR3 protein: CASRQASGGADEQFF; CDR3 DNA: TGTGCCAGCAGACAAGCGAGCGGGGGGGCGGATGAGCAGTTCTTC
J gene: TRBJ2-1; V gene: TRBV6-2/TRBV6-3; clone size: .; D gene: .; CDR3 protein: CASSYSGLEFYNEQFF; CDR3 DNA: TGTGCCAGCAGTTACTCGGGGCTGGAATTCTACAATGAGCAGTTCTTC
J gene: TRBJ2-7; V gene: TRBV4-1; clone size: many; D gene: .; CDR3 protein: CASSRLVRGEQYF; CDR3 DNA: TGCGCCAGCAGCCGCCTTGTGAGAGGCGAGCAGTACTTC
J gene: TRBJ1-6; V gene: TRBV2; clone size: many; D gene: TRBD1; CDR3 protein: CASTAMTGYSPLHF; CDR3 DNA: TGTGCCAGCACTGCGATGACAGGGTATTCACCCCTCCACTTT
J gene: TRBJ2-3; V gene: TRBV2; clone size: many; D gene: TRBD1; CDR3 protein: CASSGRDRGLGDTQYF; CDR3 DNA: TGTGCCAGCAGTGGTCGGGACAGGGGGCTTGGAGATACGCAGTATTTT
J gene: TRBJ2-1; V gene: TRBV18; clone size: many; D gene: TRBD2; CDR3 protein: CASSPVAGSDNEQFF; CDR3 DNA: TGTGCCAGCTCCCCAGTAGCGGGGAGCGACAATGAGCAGTTCTTC
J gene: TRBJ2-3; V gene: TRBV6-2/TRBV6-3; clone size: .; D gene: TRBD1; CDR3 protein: CASSRDSNEDTQYF; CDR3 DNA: TGTGCCAGCTCTCGGGACAGCAACGAGGATACGCAGTATTTT
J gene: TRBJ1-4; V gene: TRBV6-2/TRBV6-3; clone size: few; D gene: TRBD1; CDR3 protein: CASSSIRTGRNEKLFF; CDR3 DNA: TGTGCCAGCAGTTCAATCCGGACAGGTCGGAATGAAAAACTGTTTTTT
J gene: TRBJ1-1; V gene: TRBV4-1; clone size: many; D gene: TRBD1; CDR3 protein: CASSHRHRQGSNTEAFF; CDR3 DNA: TGCGCCAGCAGCCACCGACATCGACAGGGGTCGAACACTGAAGCTTTCTTT
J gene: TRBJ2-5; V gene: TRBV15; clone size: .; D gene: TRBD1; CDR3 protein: CATSRGQGETQYF; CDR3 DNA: TGTGCCACCAGCAGAGGACAGGGAGAGACCCAGTACTTC
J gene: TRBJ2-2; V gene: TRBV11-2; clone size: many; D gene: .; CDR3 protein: CASRFTGTGELFF; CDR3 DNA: TGTGCCAGCAGATTTACAGGGACCGGGGAGCTGTTTTTT
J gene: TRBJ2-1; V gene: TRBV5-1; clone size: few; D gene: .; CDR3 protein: CASSLDSYGQFF; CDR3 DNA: TGCGCCAGCAGTTTAGACTCATACGGGCAGTTCTTC
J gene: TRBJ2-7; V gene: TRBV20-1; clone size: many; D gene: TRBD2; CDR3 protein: CSARDIAGGRSYEQYF; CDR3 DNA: TGCAGTGCTAGAGATATTGCGGGGGGGCGCTCCTACGAGCAGTACTTC
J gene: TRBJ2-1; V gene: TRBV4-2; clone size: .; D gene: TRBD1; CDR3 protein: CASSRDSVSYNEQFF; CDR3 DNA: TGTGCCAGCAGCCGGGACAGTGTCTCCTACAATGAGCAGTTCTTC
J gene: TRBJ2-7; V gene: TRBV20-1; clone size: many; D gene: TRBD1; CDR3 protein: CSAQTPGQGFYEQYF; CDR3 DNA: TGCAGTGCTCAAACACCGGGACAGGGGTTCTACGAGCAGTACTTC
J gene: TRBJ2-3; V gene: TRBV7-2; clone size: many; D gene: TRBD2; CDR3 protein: CASSSTSGGAPDTQYF; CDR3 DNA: TGTGCCAGCAGCTCCACTAGCGGGGGGGCCCCGGATACGCAGTATTTT
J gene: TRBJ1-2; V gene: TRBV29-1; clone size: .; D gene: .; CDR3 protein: CSVATGTNYGYTF; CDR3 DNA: TGCAGCGTCGCCACCGGGACGAACTATGGCTACACCTTC
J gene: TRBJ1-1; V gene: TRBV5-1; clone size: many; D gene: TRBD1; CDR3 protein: CASSWGTVSTEAFF; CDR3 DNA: TGCGCCAGCAGCTGGGGGACAGTCTCCACTGAAGCTTTCTTT
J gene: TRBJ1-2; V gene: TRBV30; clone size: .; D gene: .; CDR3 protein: CAWSRGTTAGYTF; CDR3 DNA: TGTGCCTGGAGTAGAGGGACCACGGCGGGCTACACCTTC